This T cell receptor beta chain originates from a study of cytomegalovirus exposure and HLA in healthy donors. The PCR made use of 60 Vbeta and 13 Jbeta primers. Libraries were prepared by immunoSEQ multiplex PCR; TCRdb keeps only in-frame clonotypes and omits some of them. The repertoire holds some 150,000 clones, with roughly 80% as singletons. J lost 6 bases, V lost 5 bases, and 7 bases had no gene match. There are 15 residues in the CDR3. Germline V lookup: CDR1 MNHNY, CDR2 SVGAGI (reference sequence). The material sequenced was PBMCs. The sequence was obtained from a man aged 25 to 45 in good health and CMV-seronegative. The chain has TRBV6-6 and TRBJ1-5, with 10 nucleotides matching TRBD1. The CDR3 loop is CASSSRDRGGQPQHF. In nucleotides, the CDR3 is TGTGCCAGCAGTAGCCGGGACAGGGGAGGTCAGCCCCAGCATTTT.